The clone carrying this T cell receptor (beta chain) was counted ten times or more. The sample belongs to a study of blood T cells in healthy people across ages. A J-beta primer mix and a sample-barcoded 5' primer were used in a second PCR of roughly 7 to 12 cycles. TCRdb re-derived calls from the 5' RACE reads in MiXCR, one entry per CDR3 protein. The sample shows about 580,000 distinct CDR3 sequences, 40% to 50% of them seen only once. The CDR3 totals 11 residues. V was clipped by 6 bases and J by 6 bases, with 8 bases between them. The germline gives CDR1 MNHNY, CDR2 SVGAGI (reference sequence). This sequence was found in a man older than 75 in good health. The sequencing input was blood. The chain joins TRBV6-6 to TRBJ1-2; TRBD1 might be the D (6 bases). The CDR3 DNA follows: TGTGCCAGCAGCGCAGGGGATGGCTACACCTTC. Encoded protein: CASSAGDGYTF.